These 25 T cell receptor beta chains came from one sample sequenced in a study of T-cell memory formation after mild COVID-19. TCRdb called the 5' RACE reads again in MiXCR, with one record for every CDR3 protein. The sample lists roughly 240,000 distinct CDR3 sequences, 15% seen once, with 2.1% in the top ten. Specimen: PBMCs or a T cell subset sorted from them (not recorded which). Source of these receptors: an adult woman who had mild COVID-19 (a few samples of this study predate the infection). Cell type and time point are not known.

The chain recombines TRBV6-5 with TRBJ2-6; D may be TRBD1 (5 bases). This CDR3 has 17 amino acids. Trimming removed 3 bases from V and 0 bases from J, with 12 bases in between. CDR1 is MNHEY, CDR2 SVGAGI, per germline. The CDR3 loop reads CASSYSSGISGANVLTF. The CDR3, as DNA: TGTGCCAGCAGTTATTCTTCAGGGATCTCTGGGGCCAACGTCCTGACTTTC.

This clonotype appeared many times. One end of the junction varies from germline; a read error may be responsible. V and J are TRBV5-4 and TRBJ1-1, with D maybe TRBD1 (6 bases). This CDR3 spans 14 amino acids. Germline V gene lookup returns CDR1 SGHNT and CDR2 YYREEE (reference sequence). CDR3 amino acids: CASSLDRLNTEAFF. Here the CDR3 DNA reads TGTGCCAGCAGTTTGGACAGATTGAACACTGAAGCTTTCTTT.

This clonotype was picked up a small number of times. The J gene is TRBJ2-7, the V gene TRBV5-8; 7 bases align to TRBD1. With V trimmed by 0 bases and J by 3 bases, 6 bases remained unmatched. Germline V gene sequence: CDR1 SGHTS, CDR2 YDEGEE. The CDR3 loop spans 15 amino acids. For the CDR3, the DNA is TGTGCCAGCAGCTTGGTGGGGACAGCCCACTACGAGCAGTACTTC. This codes for CASSLVGTAHYEQYF.

The rearrangement uses TRBV6-4 and TRBJ2-3; 10 bases fit TRBD1. CDR1 is MRHNA and CDR2 is SNTAGT in the germline V gene. The CDR3 spans 15 residues. V lost 0 bases and J lost 7; bases outside the gene matches: 4. Here the CDR3 DNA reads TGTGCCAGCAGTGACTCGACAGGGGGCGCGTATACGCAGTATTTT. It is translated as CASSDSTGGAYTQYF.

This clonotype was seen more than once but under ten times. The chain is built from TRBV6-5 and TRBJ2-5, with TRBD2 matching over 8 bases. The length of the CDR3 is 15 residues. CDR1 MNHEY and CDR2 SVGAGI come from the germline V gene. J lost 2 bases, V lost 2 bases, and 4 bases had no gene match. The CDR3 spells CASSYGTSGQETQYF. The CDR3, as DNA: TGTGCCAGCAGTTACGGTACTAGCGGACAAGAGACCCAGTACTTC.

This clonotype was seen only a few times. The V and J genes are TRBV10-3 and TRBJ1-2; a possible D gene is TRBD1 (5 bases). The V gene lost 4 bases and the J gene lost 6 bases, with 15 bases spanning the gap. The CDR3 runs to 14 residues. The germline CDR1 and CDR2 sequences are ENHRY and SYGVKD. The CDR3 here is CAISGTTLGDGYTF. In nucleotides, the CDR3 is TGTGCCATCAGTGGGACGACTTTAGGGGATGGCTACACCTTC.

The sample holds a few counts of this clonotype. This chain connects TRBV7-9 to TRBJ2-1; the D gene could be TRBD1 or TRBD2 (5 bases each). Germline loops: CDR1 SEHNR, CDR2 FQNEAQ (reference sequence). Trimming shortened V by 5 bases and J by 7 bases, and 21 bases separated the two germline ends. This CDR3 comprises 16 residues. The CDR3 DNA is TGTGCCAGCAGCCAAAACCCAGGGAGCGGTACGAATGAGCAGTTCTTC. This sequence encodes CASSQNPGSGTNEQFF.

The chain uses TRBV6-5 and TRBJ2-2; 8 nucleotides match TRBD2. This CDR3 region has 16 residues. Germline assignment: CDR1 MNHEY and CDR2 SVGAGI. For the CDR3, the DNA is TGTGCTACCAAAAGGCGGGGGGAGATTAACACCGGGGAGCTGTTTTTT. This encodes CATKRRGEINTGELFF.

The chain uses TRBV30 and TRBJ1-4, with TRBD1 identical over 7 bases. This CDR3 is 14 amino acids long. The germline gives CDR1 GTSNPN, CDR2 SVGIG (reference sequence). V lost 3 bases and J lost 5; bases outside the gene matches: 6. The CDR3 region is CAWSQGGRNEKLFF. The CDR3 DNA reads TGTGCCTGGAGCCAGGGGGGAAGGAATGAAAAACTGTTTTTT. The full variable domain, its missing parts supplied by reference TRBV30 and TRBJ1-4, is SQTIHQWPATLVQPVGSPLSLECTVEGTSNPNLYWYRQAAGRGLQLLFYSVGIGQISSEVPQNLSASRPQDRQFILSSKKLLLSDSGFYLCAWSQGGRNEKLFFGSGTQLSVL.

The chain links TRBV15 to TRBJ2-5; tentatively, D is TRBD2 (5 bases). V shed 6 bases and J shed 5 bases, with 13 bases lying between them. The CDR3 extends over 13 amino acids. Germline V lookup: CDR1 LNHNV, CDR2 YYDKDF (reference sequence). The CDR3 region has the DNA TGTGCCACCAGTTTTAGCGTCGGGGAGACCCAGTACTTC. Its translation: CATSFSVGETQYF.

This clonotype was found a few times. The V gene is TRBV24-1, the J gene TRBJ1-2; TRBD1 matches at 7 bases. This CDR3 is 15 amino acids long. Germline V CDR1 and CDR2: KGHDR, SFDVKD. J was trimmed by 6 bases and V by 3 bases; bases with no gene match: 9. The CDR3 DNA reads as TGTGCCACCAGTGATCCACGGACAGGTCAGAATGGCTACACCTTC. As protein: CATSDPRTGQNGYTF.

Note on this clonotype: This sequence may be a read error, since a much larger clone differs from it by one base. The V call is TRBV7-7, the J call TRBJ2-1, with D perhaps TRBD2 (6 bases). Between the trimmed V and J ends, which lost 2 bases and 9 bases, there was a span of 17 bases. The germline V gene has CDR1 SSHAT and CDR2 FNYEAQ (reference sequence). The CDR3 is 15 amino acids. DNA of the CDR3: TGTGCCAGCAGCTTACCTGCGGGGAATTCTGGTGAGCAGTTCTTC. Its protein product is CASSLPAGNSGEQFF.

The chain has TRBV15 and TRBJ2-1; 11 nucleotides match TRBD2. V trimming: 3 bases; J trimming: 0 bases; junction bases outside the gene matches: 16. Germline V gene data show CDR1 as LNHNV and CDR2 as YYDKDF (reference sequence). The CDR3 is 21 residues long. This chain's CDR3 is CATSSTGVLAGGASSYNEQFF. The DNA of the CDR3 is TGTGCCACCAGCAGTACTGGCGTGCTAGCGGGAGGCGCCAGCTCCTACAATGAGCAGTTCTTC.

This chain connects TRBV15 to TRBJ1-2, with 10 bases that match TRBD1. This CDR3 region has 13 residues. V trimming: 8 bases; J trimming: 4 bases; junction bases outside the gene matches: 4. Germline CDR1 LNHNV, CDR2 YYDKDF (reference sequence). The CDR3: CATGTGDSYGYTF. The CDR3 DNA follows: TGTGCCACCGGGACAGGGGACTCCTATGGCTACACCTTC.

This sequence joins TRBV5-1 and TRBJ2-1; tentatively, D is TRBD1 (6 bases). The CDR3 totals 15 residues. The V end lost 0 bases, the J end lost 1 base, and 8 bases lay between the germline ends. Germline CDR1 SGHRS, CDR2 YFSETQ. CDR3 DNA: TGCGCCAGCAGCTTGGACAGGGTTTCCTACAATGAGCAGTTCTTC. It specifies CASSLDRVSYNEQFF.

This clonotype was counted between two and nine times. The chain employs TRBV29-1 and TRBJ2-1; D not certain. This CDR3 is 11 amino acids long. Trimming cost V 8 bases and J 3 bases, with 8 bases left between them. Germline lookup yields CDR1 SQVTM and CDR2 ANQGSEA. The CDR3 is CSSRDYNEQFF. In DNA form, the CDR3 reads TGCAGCTCCCGAGACTACAATGAGCAGTTCTTC.

The chain couples TRBV15 to TRBJ1-2, with D perhaps matching TRBD1 (5 bases). V dropped 5 bases and J dropped 5 bases, with 9 bases sitting between them. Germline-derived CDR1 and CDR2 are LNHNV and YYDKDF (reference sequence). There are 12 residues in the CDR3. The CDR3 reads CATSGARYGYTF. CDR3 bases: TGTGCCACCAGCGGGGCGAGATATGGCTACACCTTC.

This clonotype showed up just once. One junction end disagrees with the germline gene, perhaps due to a read error. V and J are TRBV10-3 and TRBJ1-5, with D unresolved. This CDR3 region has 15 residues. CDR1 and CDR2 from the germline V gene are ENHRY and SYGVKD. DNA for the CDR3: TGTGCCATCAGTGAGTCGAGGGCAGTCAATCAGCCCCAGAATTTT. It yields the protein CAISESRAVNQPQNF.

The chain links TRBV10-3 to TRBJ2-3, with unresolved D. Germline CDR1 and CDR2: ENHRY and SYGVKD. The CDR3 has 14 residues. Between the trimmed V and J ends, which lost 7 bases and 5 bases, there was a span of 16 bases. CDR3 bases: TGTGCCATCACCAGTGACTTAGCTGGAGATACGCAGTATTTT. Amino acid sequence: CAITSDLAGDTQYF.

This clonotype was counted a few times. The chain carries TRBV7-3 and TRBJ2-2; D possibly corresponds to TRBD1 (5 bases). The CDR3 has 14 amino acids. Trimming took 1 base from V and 5 from J, leaving 8 bases between them. CDR1 is SGHTA, CDR2 FQGTGA, per germline. CDR3 amino acids: CASSLSGATGELFF. The CDR3 nucleotides are TGTGCCAGCAGCTTAAGTGGGGCGACCGGGGAGCTGTTTTTT.

The chain is built from TRBV24-1 and TRBJ1-5, with a tentative D call TRBD1 (5 bases). CDR3 length: 14 residues. Per the germline V gene, CDR1 is KGHDR and CDR2 is SFDVKD. The V end was cut by 4 bases, the J end by 9 bases, with 15 bases between. The CDR3 loop reads CATSDATGPTPQHF. The CDR3, as DNA: TGTGCCACCAGTGACGCAACGGGGCCCACGCCCCAGCATTTT.

The chain is built from TRBV5-1 and TRBJ2-5; TRBD2 matches 9 bases. Per the germline V gene, CDR1 is SGHRS and CDR2 is YFSETQ. V lost 0 bases to trimming and J lost 4 bases; unmatched junction nucleotides: 4. This CDR3 is 15 amino acids long. As DNA, the CDR3 is TGCGCCAGCAGCTTGGAACTAGCGGGTACAGAGACCCAGTACTTC. It is translated as CASSLELAGTETQYF.

Ten or more counts support this clonotype. CDR3 loop: CASSVVQSSPPNEQFF. As DNA, the CDR3 is TGTGCCAGCAGCGTAGTACAGTCCTCACCCCCTAATGAGCAGTTCTTC. The rearrangement uses TRBV9 and TRBJ2-1, with D unclear. Trimming took 0 bases from V and 7 from J, leaving 17 bases between them. CDR3 length: 16 residues. The V gene's germline CDR1 is SGDLS and CDR2 YYNGEE.

V usage is TRBV30 and J usage is TRBJ2-1, with unresolved D. CDR3 size: 12 residues. Germline V CDR1 and CDR2: GTSNPN, SVGIG (reference sequence). V dropped 0 bases and J dropped 7 bases, with 7 bases sitting between them. In DNA, the CDR3 is TGTGCCTGGAGTGTACGAAATAATGAGCAGTTCTTC. Translation: CAWSVRNNEQFF.

This chain connects TRBV20-1 to TRBJ2-5; 11 nucleotides match TRBD2. Germline CDR1 reads DFQATT; CDR2 reads SNEGSKA (reference sequence). With V trimmed by 6 bases and J by 3 bases, 6 bases remained unmatched. This CDR3 is 14 amino acids long. CDR3 residues: CSALLAGVKETQYF. The CDR3 DNA follows: TGCAGTGCATTACTAGCGGGAGTGAAAGAGACCCAGTACTTC.